This T cell receptor beta chain was observed in a study of blood T cell repertoires in COVID-19. Germline V gene sequence: CDR1 SGHAT, CDR2 FQNNGV. With 2 bases removed from V and 7 bases from J, the gap between germline ends came to 12 bases. The CDR3 covers 14 residues. Data came from immunoSEQ multiplex PCR; TCRdb stores just in-frame clones and leaves some out. The profile shows hundreds of thousands of clones, roughly 82% of them singletons. V usage is TRBV11-2 and J usage is TRBJ2-1, with no clear D. Specimen: peripheral blood. The receptor was derived from a woman in her 70s with acute or convalescent COVID-19. The CDR3 coding sequence is TGTGCCAGCAGCTTATCAGTTACGAGGAATGAGCAGTTCTTC. Its translation: CASSLSVTRNEQFF.